In its sample, the clone carrying this T cell receptor (beta chain) was seen many times. The antigen is undetermined. This sample was included in a study of identical twins. Whole-study results and caveats: Findings depended on cross-sectional statistics rather than tracking the same donors. Insertions were fewer in abundant cord blood beta clonotypes, whereas memory repertoires showed none of this pattern.

TCRdb reprocessed the 5' RACE reads via MiXCR and lists one record per CDR3 protein. The data hold about 810,000 distinct CDR3 sequences, with around 12% observed a single time. Germline loops: CDR1 SEHNR, CDR2 FQNEAQ (reference sequence). This CDR3 is 15 amino acids long. V dropped 4 bases and J dropped 1 base, with 13 bases sitting between them. The same data also went into a second study, on yellow fever vaccine responses in identical twins. That work states: Reports say the vaccine T cell response in twins looked partly convergent and partly personalized.

The chain couples TRBV7-9 to TRBJ1-1, with D hard to call. This TCR derives from a woman younger than 35 in good health. The sequenced sample was PBMCs. The CDR3 DNA follows: TGTGCCAGCAGCTCACCATCAACACAGAACACTGAAGCTTTCTTT. Protein product: CASSSPSTQNTEAFF.